These 8 T cell receptor beta chains were all obtained from the same sample, sequenced in a study of blood T cell repertoires in COVID-19 (dated by TCRdb to the early 2020s). Libraries came from the immunoSEQ multiplex PCR assay. What TCRdb holds here is the immuneACCESS table cut down to in-frame rearrangements. Part of the clones is not present; checked against another copy, under half of the missing clones reflect an unresolved V gene, and the others are unexplained. Present in this sample are over 85,000 clones, about nine tenths of which were seen just once. The ten largest make up less than 5% of the sample. Sample: peripheral blood. The origin of the receptors is a woman of 80 years or more with acute or convalescent COVID-19.

V and J are TRBV7-6 and TRBJ2-2; 12 bases match TRBD2. J was trimmed by 8 bases and V by 5 bases; bases with no gene match: 6. The germline CDR1 and CDR2 sequences are SGHVS and FNYEAQ. The CDR3 has 15 residues. CDR3 nucleotide sequence: TGTGCCAGCAGCCTGATGACTAGCGGGAGTGGGGAGCTGTTTTTT. Translated: CASSLMTSGSGELFF.

The chain combines TRBV19 with TRBJ2-2; 9 positions match TRBD1. This CDR3 is built from 15 residues. Trimming at V came to 1 base and at J to 4 bases, leaving 1 base not matched to a gene. Germline CDR1 reads LNHDA; CDR2 reads SQIVND (reference sequence). This CDR3 reads CASSIGGQGTGELFF. The CDR3 DNA reads TGTGCCAGTAGTATAGGGGGACAGGGCACCGGGGAGCTGTTTTTT.

This clone has just one count. The chain links TRBV18 to TRBJ1-1, with 9 bases aligning to TRBD1. Trimming cost V 2 bases and J 5 bases; bases outside gene matches: 6. CDR1 KGHSH and CDR2 LQKENI come from the germline V gene. The CDR3 has 15 amino acids. The chain's CDR3 is CASSPTPGQGTEAFF. For the CDR3, the DNA is TGTGCCAGCTCACCAACACCGGGACAGGGTACTGAAGCTTTCTTT. The full variable domain, its missing parts supplied by reference TRBV18 and TRBJ1-1, is NAGVMQNPRHLVRRRGQEARLRCSPMKGHSHVYWYRQLPEEGLKFMVYLQKENIIDESGMPKERFSAEFPKEGPSILRIQQVVRGDSAAYFCASSPTPGQGTEAFFGQGTRLTVV.

The V and J genes are TRBV27 and TRBJ2-1; 14 bases are a match to TRBD2. CDR3 length: 19 amino acids. Trimming at V came to 6 bases and at J to 2 bases, leaving 12 bases not matched to a gene. Germline CDR1 MNHEY, CDR2 SMNVEV (reference sequence). The CDR3 reads CASSPRGTSGSIAYNEQFF. The CDR3 region has the DNA TGTGCCAGCAGCCCAAGAGGGACTAGCGGGAGTATCGCCTACAATGAGCAGTTCTTC.

J is TRBJ1-1 and V is TRBV5-1, with 7 bases lining up with TRBD1. In germline, CDR1 is SGHRS, CDR2 YFSETQ. Trimming took 0 bases from V and 7 from J; bases not matched to a gene: 9. The CDR3 sequence is 15 residues long. The CDR3 region is CASSLGTGESFEAFF. CDR3 in DNA: TGCGCCAGCAGCTTGGGTACAGGGGAATCATTTGAAGCTTTCTTT. Based on the CDR3 plus reference TRBV5-1 and TRBJ1-1, the full variable domain is KAGVTQTPRYLIKTRGQQVTLSCSPISGHRSVSWYQQTPGQGLQFLFEYFSETQRNKGNFPGRFSGRQFSNSRSEMNVSTLELGDSALYLCASSLGTGESFEAFFGQGTRLTVV.

V and J are TRBV19 and TRBJ2-7; weak D call: TRBD2 (6 bases). This CDR3 has 14 amino acids. Trimming left V 5 bases short and J 3 bases short, with 14 bases between. Germline V gene data show CDR1 as LNHDA and CDR2 as SQIVND (reference sequence). The DNA for the CDR3 is TGTGCCAGTAGTCCATCCGGGACTTTCTACGAGCAGTACTTC. Its protein product is CASSPSGTFYEQYF.

This sequence joins TRBV5-1 and TRBJ1-2, with 7 bases matching TRBD1. The length of the CDR3 is 16 residues. Trimming removed 3 bases from V and 4 bases from J; junction bases left unmatched: 12. Germline CDR1 and CDR2: SGHRS and YFSETQ. CDR3 residues: CASSSPQGGPIYGYTF. CDR3 DNA: TGCGCCAGCAGCTCTCCTCAGGGGGGCCCCATCTATGGCTACACCTTC.

The chain couples TRBV7-6 to TRBJ2-7; D is unclear. Trimming cost V 5 bases and J 2 bases, with 10 bases left between them. The length of the CDR3 is 13 residues. Germline assignment: CDR1 SGHVS and CDR2 FNYEAQ. The CDR3 region has the DNA TGTGCCAGCAGCCGGTCTCTGACCTACGAGCAGTACTTC. Translating it yields CASSRSLTYEQYF.